The clone carrying this T cell receptor beta chain was picked up many times. The antigen is unknown. In the authors' workflow: Counting gave a median of roughly 100,000 TCRs per sample, with values ranging from about 23,224 to 750,000. TCRdb processed the RACE reads anew with MiXCR; each CDR3 protein has one entry. The V and J calls here are based on TCRdb, not the publication. Of 200,000 to 300,000 distinct CDR3 sequences in the sample, 8.6% were seen once. Indicated time point: pre-sensitization, week 0. Treatment indicated: therapeutic diphenylcyclopropenone sensitization with weekly scalp DPC. The data originate from a study of human T cells and chemical hapten exposure. Study information: Minor pooled library volume differences mainly drove per-sample TCR yield variation. Findings and limits, study-wide: Donors in the study had alopecia, meaning their immune response may differ from healthy people's. Significantly more large CDR3 similarity clusters were formed by expanded TCRs than by controls.

Trimming took 5 bases from V and 4 from J, leaving 14 bases between them. Germline V gives CDR1 SQVTM, CDR2 ANQGSEA. This CDR3 has 13 residues. The TCR originated in a woman in her thirties or forties with alopecia areata. Some clones in this sample may be carry-over from other donors' samples. The V gene is TRBV29-1, the J gene TRBJ1-2; unclear D gene. This specimen consisted of whole blood, obtained in connection with sensitization to the hapten diphenylcyclopropenone (DPC). CDR3 in amino acids: CSVRAWTLYGYTF. CDR3 coding DNA: TGCAGCGTTCGGGCCTGGACCCTCTATGGCTACACCTTC.